This is a list of T cell receptor beta chains from one sample in a study of blood T cells in healthy people across ages. TCRdb fed the 5' RACE reads into MiXCR, producing one record per CDR3 protein. The sample consists of roughly 1,500,000 distinct CDR3 sequences, roughly 30% of them appearing once. The sequenced sample consisted of blood. The receptors were sampled from a woman between 25 and 40 years old in good health. Both conserved end residues are part of each CDR3.

v_call	cdr3_aa
TRBV5-1	CASSLREFNDGYTF
TRBV7-9	CASSPMWAWEQYF
TRBV5-1	CASSSDAGMNTEAFF
TRBV23-1	CPSSQGAGPYYNEQFF
TRBV3-1	CASSERTGDIGEQYF
TRBV6-5	CASSPSTYRGGDTQYF
TRBV12-3/TRBV12-4	CASSLEAISTDTQYF
TRBV7-2	CASSFGQGAFEQYF
TRBV15	CATSGVLGGETQYF
TRBV14	CASSQEWGLAGDKSYEQYF
TRBV20-1	CSATPLGLVNSPLHF
TRBV3-1	CASSQALDTQYF
TRBV13	CASSLTGRSDEQFF
TRBV18	CASSVGELYGYTF
TRBV15	CATSRARRTGQETQYF
TRBV7-2	CASSLEDLAGGSYEQYF
TRBV20-1	CSATRGLLAGGPLDEQFF
TRBV9	CASSVGGKDEQYF
TRBV9	CASSVTSGGRTDTQYF
TRBV6-2/TRBV6-3	CTSSSSRILRNNEQFF
TRBV6-5	CASSYLDRSDTQYF
TRBV7-7	CASSLDSHGGPQYF